These T cell receptor beta chains were read from a single sample in a study of T cells after posttransplantation cyclophosphamide. Assay: immunoSEQ multiplex PCR; the TCRdb copy retains only in-frame clones and omits some. This sample has some 5,000 clones, with roughly four fifths found just once. The sequencing used PBMCs, collected after an allogeneic stem cell transplant with a calcineurin inhibitor and methotrexate. The receptors were sampled from a male patient aged 40-50 years who received an allogeneic stem cell transplant from an unrelated donor, was CMV-positive, and had chronic GVHD only. Some T cells may be graft donor cells. Each CDR3 is given with its conserved first and last residue. D genes are given only for firm matches. Clone size is stated in some rows and not others, as once, few, many or a class when expanded.

V gene	clone size	J gene	D gene	CDR3 protein	CDR3 DNA
TRBV5-1	NA	TRBJ1-1	TRBD1	CASSQDRGTEAFF	TGCGCCAGCAGCCAGGACAGGGGCACTGAAGCTTTCTTT
TRBV7-9	NA	TRBJ1-1	NA	CASSLVPDKNTEAFF	TGTGCCAGCAGCTTAGTTCCGGACAAAAACACTGAAGCTTTCTTT
TRBV2	NA	TRBJ2-2	NA	CASRGTGNTGELFF	TGTGCCAGCAGGGGTACAGGGAACACCGGGGAGCTGTTTTTT
TRBV19	NA	TRBJ2-2	NA	CASSVRGVAGELFF	TGTGCCAGTAGTGTCAGGGGTGTGGCCGGGGAGCTGTTTTTT
TRBV29-1	NA	TRBJ2-5	TRBD2	CSATSGVQETQYF	TGCAGCGCAACTAGCGGGGTCCAAGAGACCCAGTACTTC
TRBV4-3	NA	TRBJ2-5	TRBD2	CASSPGLAGGWETQYF	TGCGCCAGCAGCCCCGGACTAGCGGGGGGCTGGGAGACCCAGTACTTC
TRBV4-1	NA	TRBJ1-5	NA	CASSQDGTPYKPQHF	TGCGCCAGCAGCCAAGATGGGACACCCTATAAGCCCCAGCATTTT
TRBV9	NA	TRBJ2-7	TRBD2	CASSPRTSGRTYEQYF	TGTGCCAGCAGCCCCCGGACTAGCGGAAGGACCTACGAGCAGTACTTC
TRBV4-3	NA	TRBJ1-6	TRBD1	CASSQAFGQDNSPLHF	TGCGCCAGCAGCCAAGCTTTCGGACAGGATAATTCACCCCTCCACTTT
TRBV2	NA	TRBJ1-2	NA	CASSVKRDSTGYTF	TGTGCCAGCAGTGTTAAGCGAGACTCAACCGGCTACACCTTC
TRBV5-1	NA	TRBJ1-2	TRBD1	CASSIDRGWNGYTF	TGCGCCAGCAGCATTGACAGGGGCTGGAATGGCTACACCTTC
TRBV18	NA	TRBJ1-2	NA	CASSLQGGYGYTF	TGTGCCAGCTCACTACAGGGTGGGTATGGCTACACCTTC
TRBV4-1	NA	TRBJ2-7	TRBD1	CASSQRGPGGNYEQYF	TGCGCCAGCAGCCAAAGAGGACCAGGGGGAAACTACGAGCAGTACTTC
TRBV30	NA	TRBJ1-2	TRBD1	CARGSPGQEAYGYTF	TGTGCCCGCGGATCCCCGGGACAGGAGGCTTATGGCTACACCTTC
TRBV6-6	few	TRBJ2-2	NA	CASSLQERRVGELFF	TGTGCCAGCAGTTTACAGGAGCGCCGGGTCGGGGAGCTGTTTTTT
TRBV5-1	NA	TRBJ2-7	TRBD2	CASSPGRAQSYEQYF	TGCGCCAGCAGCCCAGGGAGGGCCCAATCCTACGAGCAGTACTTC
TRBV7-3	NA	TRBJ1-2	NA	CASSFLTGFGYTF	TGTGCCAGCAGCTTTCTTACAGGGTTTGGCTACACCTTC
TRBV5-1	NA	TRBJ2-1	NA	CASSPTSFYNEQFF	TGCGCCAGCAGCCCCACTAGCTTCTACAATGAGCAGTTCTTC
TRBV6-1	NA	TRBJ1-5	NA	CASSEIIGGPQHF	TGTGCCAGCAGTGAAATCATCGGGGGGCCCCAGCATTTT
TRBV4-2	NA	TRBJ1-2	TRBD1	CATGQRNYGYTF	TGTGCCACGGGACAGAGAAATTATGGCTACACCTTC
TRBV5-6	NA	TRBJ1-1	NA	CASSLVRSGRTEAFF	TGTGCCAGCAGCTTGGTTCGGTCAGGGAGGACTGAAGCTTTCTTT
TRBV7-9	NA	TRBJ2-1	TRBD2	CASSYSGGAYNEQFF	TGTGCCAGCAGCTACAGCGGGGGGGCCTACAATGAGCAGTTCTTC
TRBV27	few	TRBJ1-5	NA	CASRKGGPNQPQHF	TGTGCCAGCAGGAAGGGGGGGCCTAATCAGCCCCAGCATTTT
TRBV7-9	large	TRBJ1-3	NA	CASSLAQGPSGNTIYF	TGTGCCAGCAGCTTAGCCCAGGGGCCCTCTGGAAACACCATATATTTT
TRBV9	NA	TRBJ1-3	NA	CASREGISGNTIYF	TGTGCCAGCCGGGAAGGGATCTCTGGAAACACCATATATTTT